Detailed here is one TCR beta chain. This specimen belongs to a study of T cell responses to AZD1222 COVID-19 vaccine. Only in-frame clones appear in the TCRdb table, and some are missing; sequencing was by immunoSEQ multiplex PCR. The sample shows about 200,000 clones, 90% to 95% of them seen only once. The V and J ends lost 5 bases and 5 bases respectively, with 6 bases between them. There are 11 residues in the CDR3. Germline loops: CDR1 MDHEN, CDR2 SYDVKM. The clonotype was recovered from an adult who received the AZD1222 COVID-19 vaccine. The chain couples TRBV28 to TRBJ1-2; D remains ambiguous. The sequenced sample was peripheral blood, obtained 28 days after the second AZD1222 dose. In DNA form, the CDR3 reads TGTGCCAGCAGTGTAGAATATGGCTACACCTTC. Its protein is CASSVEYGYTF.